This T cell receptor (beta chain) was found in a study of T cell changes during pregnancy in multiple sclerosis. Sequenced by immunoSEQ multiplex PCR; TCRdb stores in-frame clones only, minus some. The profile shows 70,000 to 95,000 clones, 94% of them singletons. The sample in question was peripheral blood, obtained in the third trimester of pregnancy. The sequence came from a female donor with multiple sclerosis, enrolled in a pregnancy study.

The CDR3 reads CASSFLGTGDEQYF. CDR3 in DNA: TGTGCCAGCAGTTTCCTAGGGACAGGGGACGAGCAGTACTTC. The chain couples TRBV27 to TRBJ2-7; 10 nucleotides agree with TRBD1. The V segment lost 3 bases and the J segment 5 bases; nucleotides outside the gene matches: 4. Germline V CDR1 and CDR2: MNHEY, SMNVEV (reference sequence). The CDR3 contains 14 residues.